This T cell receptor beta chain was profiled in a study of T cell responses to AZD1222 COVID-19 vaccine. Of note for this clone: The antigen is not known.

The table came from immunoSEQ multiplex PCR; TCRdb's copy has only in-frame clones and leaves some out. The table lists 150,000 to 200,000 clones, about 89% of them singletons, with 2.5% to 3% in the top ten. Germline V CDR1 and CDR2: ENHRY, SYGVKD. V was clipped by 2 bases and J by 4 bases, with 14 bases between them. The CDR3 length is 15 residues. Study-level points and caveats: The repertoires were collected only after the peak T cell response. Only a handful of AZD1222 recipients tested seropositive at baseline.

This TCR was recovered from an adult in good health. The chain recombines TRBV10-3 with TRBJ2-5; D possibly corresponds to TRBD2 (5 bases). The source material was peripheral blood, sampled on day 0 of MenACWY control vaccination. The CDR3 DNA is TGTGCCATCAGTGAGAGCGGTAACGGGCGAGAGACCCAGTACTTC. It yields the protein CAISESGNGRETQYF.